This entry lists 27 T cell receptor beta chains sequenced from one sample in a study of HIV-infected patients and healthy controls. Alpha and beta constant-region primers primed reverse transcription of about 500 ng RNA. Using multiplexing indices, alpha and beta chain libraries were generated apart by chain-specific third strand synthesis. TCRdb re-analysed the 5' RACE reads in MiXCR, keeping a single row per CDR3 protein. The sample includes about 7,400 distinct CDR3 sequences, about 9.4% of them seen just once. No cell fractionation was done, so the repertoire covers all unsorted peripheral blood T cells. The sample was blood, taken before antiretroviral therapy. The receptors stem from an adult with HIV infection.

In its sample, this clonotype ranks as medium-sized (0.01 to 0.1%). The gene calls are TRBV7-8 and TRBJ2-1; D gene unclear. Germline CDR1 SGHVS, CDR2 FQNEAQ. Trimming removed 5 bases at V and 8 bases at J, with 16 bases between. The CDR3 consists of 14 residues. The CDR3, as DNA: TGTGCCAGCAGCCTCATCGATCCAGTCCATGAGCAGTTCTTC. Amino acids: CASSLIDPVHEQFF.

The rearrangement joins TRBV11-1 to TRBJ2-3; D not certain. V was cut by 4 bases and J by 5 bases, with 10 bases left in between. In germline, CDR1 is SGHAT, CDR2 FQDESV (reference sequence). This CDR3 region has 13 residues. This CDR3 reads CASSSHPRDTQYF. The CDR3 DNA reads TGTGCCAGCAGCTCCCACCCGAGAGATACGCAGTATTTT.

By share, this clonotype ranks as medium-sized (0.01 to 0.1%). The J gene is TRBJ2-5, the V gene TRBV7-8, with D perhaps matching TRBD1 (6 bases). CDR1 and CDR2 from the germline V gene are SGHVS and FQNEAQ. V gave up 4 bases and J gave up 1 base, with 22 bases separating them. The CDR3 spans 18 residues. The CDR3 DNA reads TGTGCCAGCAGCTATCCGGGACACCCTGATGTGTTCCAAGAGACCCAGTACTTC. Translation: CASSYPGHPDVFQETQYF.

The chain's CDR3 is CASSSSGTGSGETQYF. The CDR3 DNA reads TGTGCCAGCAGCTCATCCGGGACAGGGTCAGGAGAGACCCAGTACTTC. The chain has TRBV7-2 and TRBJ2-5; 9 positions match TRBD1. The germline V gene has CDR1 SGHTA and CDR2 FQGNSA. The CDR3 runs to 16 residues. J lost 4 bases, V lost 4 bases, and 10 bases had no gene match.

This clonotype occurred many times. The chain has TRBV19 and TRBJ1-5; possible D gene TRBD1, 6 bases. CDR1 LNHDA and CDR2 SQIVND come from the germline V gene (reference sequence). The CDR3 is made up of 15 amino acids. The V gene lost 6 bases and the J gene lost 2 bases, with 14 bases spanning the gap. The CDR3 DNA follows: TGTGCCAGTAGGAGCGGGGGCTCAGGCAATCAGCCCCAGCATTTT. Protein product: CASRSGGSGNQPQHF.

This clonotype was seen repeatedly, ten times or more. The V and J genes are TRBV2 and TRBJ1-1, with D tentatively TRBD1 (6 bases). The length of the CDR3 is 15 residues. CDR1 is SNHLY and CDR2 is FYNNEI in the germline V gene. V was clipped by 6 bases and J by 5 bases, with 19 bases between them. The CDR3 reads CASRGLQGSETEAFF. The CDR3 DNA is TGTGCCAGCAGGGGCCTACAGGGAAGTGAAACTGAAGCTTTCTTT.

This clonotype occurred many times. The chain links TRBV12-3 or TRBV12-4 to TRBJ2-3, with D possibly matching TRBD2 (6 bases). The CDR3 is 15 amino acids. Trimming removed 7 bases from V and 0 bases from J, with 14 bases in between. The CDR3, as DNA: TGTGCCAGCAACCTCCGGGAGTCTAGCACAGATACGCAGTATTTT. Residues: CASNLRESSTDTQYF.

By share, this clonotype counts as medium-sized. The rearrangement uses TRBV27 and TRBJ2-7, with D possibly being TRBD1 (6 bases). The CDR3 covers 14 residues. Trimming shortened V by 3 bases and J by 1 base, and 10 bases separated the two germline ends. CDR1 MNHEY and CDR2 SMNVEV come from the germline V gene (reference sequence). The CDR3 is CASSFGGQSYEQYF. CDR3 nucleotides: TGTGCCAGCAGTTTTGGGGGCCAGTCCTACGAGCAGTACTTC.

This clonotype ranks as medium-sized. This chain connects TRBV18 to TRBJ2-5, with 7 nucleotides matching TRBD2. The V segment lost 0 bases and the J segment 2 bases; nucleotides outside the gene matches: 9. CDR1 is KGHSH, CDR2 LQKENI, per germline. The CDR3 contains 17 residues. The CDR3 here is CASSPPTRLASQETQYF. Written as DNA, the CDR3 is TGTGCCAGCTCACCACCTACCCGACTAGCATCACAAGAGACCCAGTACTTC.

By share of the sample, this clonotype is medium-sized. The chain carries TRBV19 and TRBJ2-1; tentative D call: TRBD2 (7 bases). The CDR3 is 17 residues long. Germline-derived CDR1 and CDR2 are LNHDA and SQIVND (reference sequence). Trimming removed 0 bases at V and 4 bases at J, with 16 bases between. The CDR3 spells CASSIEKWGGQYNEQFF. CDR3 sequence (DNA): TGTGCCAGTAGTATAGAAAAGTGGGGGGGCCAGTACAATGAGCAGTTCTTC.

By share, this clonotype ranks as medium-sized (0.01 to 0.1%). The chain has TRBV28 and TRBJ1-4; 9 positions agree with TRBD1. This CDR3 is built from 15 residues. Germline V gives CDR1 MDHEN, CDR2 SYDVKM. Trimming cost V 7 bases and J 4 bases; bases outside gene matches: 7. The DNA of the CDR3 is TGTGCCAGCACTCCTATGACAGGGGGTAATGAAAAACTGTTTTTT. This translates into CASTPMTGGNEKLFF.

This clonotype was seen at least ten times. The chain joins TRBV7-9 to TRBJ2-5, with 7 bases aligning to TRBD2. This CDR3 has 13 amino acids. The J segment lost 3 bases and the V segment lost 5 bases, leaving 3 bases of the junction unmatched. The V gene's germline CDR1 is SEHNR and CDR2 FQNEAQ (reference sequence). The CDR3 sequence: CASSATSEETQYF. The CDR3 DNA reads TGTGCCAGCAGCGCAACTAGCGAAGAGACCCAGTACTTC.

The V call is TRBV28, the J call TRBJ2-7; D is unclear. CDR3 length equals 11 residues. Germline V CDR1 and CDR2: MDHEN, SYDVKM. The ends were cut back, 6 bases at V and 5 bases at J, with 8 bases in the middle. In DNA, the CDR3 is TGTGCCAGCAGCCTTACCCACGAGCAGTACTTC. This codes for CASSLTHEQYF.

The gene calls are TRBV5-4 and TRBJ2-7, with D perhaps given as TRBD1 or TRBD2 (5 bases each). Trimming stripped 1 base from V and 2 bases from J, with 10 bases between. There are 14 residues in the CDR3. Germline CDR1 SGHNT, CDR2 YYREEE (reference sequence). The CDR3 protein is CASSLSRGTYEQYF. The CDR3 nucleotides read TGTGCCAGCAGCTTGTCGAGGGGAACCTACGAGCAGTACTTC.

This clonotype was counted at least ten times. The chain recombines TRBV30 with TRBJ1-1, with D perhaps TRBD1 (5 bases). This CDR3 spans 13 amino acids. From germline, CDR1 is GTSNPN and CDR2 SVGIG (reference sequence). The germline V and J ends were trimmed by 0 bases and 4 bases, with 9 bases remaining between them. CDR3 nucleotides: TGTGCCTGGAGTGTACGGGGGGGCACTGAAGCTTTCTTT. This sequence encodes CAWSVRGGTEAFF.

This clonotype came up many times. The CDR3 loop reads CASSGSGGAAETQYF. The CDR3 region has the DNA TGTGCCAGCAGCGGTAGCGGGGGGGCCGCAGAGACCCAGTACTTC. The V call is TRBV9, the J call TRBJ2-5; 11 bases map to TRBD2. Germline V gene lookup returns CDR1 SGDLS and CDR2 YYNGEE. The CDR3 contains 15 residues. J lost 4 bases, V lost 3 bases, and 5 bases had no gene match.

The rearrangement links TRBV20-1 to TRBJ1-2, with a weak D call TRBD1 (5 bases). V was cut by 2 bases and J by 7 bases, with 14 bases left in between. The CDR3 loop spans 13 amino acids. Looked up from germline, CDR1 is DFQATT and CDR2 is SNEGSKA (reference sequence). CDR3 coding DNA: TGCAGTGCTAGATTTGCAGGGAATCGTGGCTACACCTTC. Protein product: CSARFAGNRGYTF.

At least ten counts were recorded for this clonotype. The chain joins TRBV7-6 to TRBJ1-1; 10 positions match TRBD1. CDR1 and CDR2 from the germline V gene are SGHVS and FNYEAQ. V shed 3 bases, J shed 5 bases, and the junction held 3 bases outside the gene matches. The length of the CDR3 is 14 residues. For the CDR3, the DNA is TGTGCCAGCAGCTTCGGGACAGGGGAAACTGAAGCTTTCTTT. It translates to CASSFGTGETEAFF.

By proportion, this clonotype is medium-sized. V gene TRBV12-3 or TRBV12-4 combines with J gene TRBJ2-7; 13 nucleotides line up with TRBD2. The V and J ends lost 6 bases and 5 bases, in that order; junction bases with no gene match: 7. This CDR3 spans 15 amino acids. The DNA of the CDR3 is TGTGCCAGCAGCCCGGGACTAGCGGGATATAACGAGCAGTACTTC. The encoded protein is CASSPGLAGYNEQYF.

The genes are TRBV6-1 and TRBJ1-3; 9 bases map to TRBD1. The CDR3 contains 16 residues. V shed 6 bases and J 0 bases; nucleotides not matched to a gene: 6. Germline V gives CDR1 MNHNS, CDR2 SASEGT. This CDR3 is CASRGETGGSGNTIYF. The CDR3 DNA reads TGTGCCAGCAGGGGGGAGACAGGGGGCTCTGGAAACACCATATATTTT.

This clonotype is medium-sized by share. The V call is TRBV4-1, the J call TRBJ1-1; D may be TRBD1 (6 bases). The V end was cut by 9 bases, the J end by 3 bases, with 14 bases between. The CDR3 extends over 13 amino acids. Germline CDR1 and CDR2: MGHRA and YSYEKL. CDR3 coding DNA: TGCGCCAGTGGTAGGGGGGGGCACACTGAAGCTTTCTTT. It specifies CASGRGGHTEAFF.

This clonotype was recorded many times. The chain couples TRBV5-1 to TRBJ1-5, with D unclear. V gave up 0 bases and J gave up 2 bases, with 9 bases separating them. Germline V gene data show CDR1 as SGHRS and CDR2 as YFSETQ. This CDR3 region has 15 residues. The CDR3 region has the DNA TGCGCCAGCAGCTTGGGAGGCGTTGGCAATCAGCCCCAGCATTTT. Translation: CASSLGGVGNQPQHF.

This clonotype ranks as medium-sized (0.01 to 0.1%). V is TRBV27 and J is TRBJ2-3, with TRBD2 matching 11 bases. Trimming cost V 5 bases and J 4 bases; bases outside gene matches: 8. This CDR3 has 16 amino acids. Germline assignment: CDR1 MNHEY and CDR2 SMNVEV (reference sequence). Written as DNA, the CDR3 is TGTGCCAGCAGTGGGAGAGCTAGCGGGGGGTCAGATACGCAGTATTTT. Protein product: CASSGRASGGSDTQYF.

This clonotype is medium-sized (0.01 to 0.1%) in the sample. The chain combines TRBV20-1 with TRBJ2-7; the D is unclear. CDR3 length equals 12 residues. Trimming shortened V by 3 bases and J by 0 bases, and 6 bases separated the two germline ends. Germline V lookup: CDR1 DFQATT, CDR2 SNEGSKA (reference sequence). CDR3 residues: CSARYDSYEQYF. DNA of the CDR3: TGCAGTGCTAGGTACGACTCCTACGAGCAGTACTTC.

In its sample, this clonotype was seen many times. V gene TRBV25-1 combines with J gene TRBJ1-1; D perhaps matches TRBD1 (5 bases). Trimming stripped 4 bases from V and 11 bases from J, with 14 bases between. Per germline, CDR1 MGHDK and CDR2 SYGVNS. This CDR3 is 12 amino acids long. The CDR3 DNA follows: TGTGCCAGCAGTGTTGGGGCCTTGGACGCTTTCTTT. Amino acid sequence: CASSVGALDAFF.

This clonotype was seen repeatedly, ten times or more. Written as DNA, the CDR3 is TGCGCCAGCAGCCAGACTAGCGCACCCTACGAGCAGTACTTC. It is translated as CASSQTSAPYEQYF. The rearrangement links TRBV5-1 to TRBJ2-7; 8 bases agree with TRBD2. The junction had 5 bases not matched to a gene; V was cut back by 4 bases and J by 2 bases. CDR3 length: 14 amino acids. CDR1 SGHRS and CDR2 YFSETQ come from the germline V gene.

This clonotype qualifies as medium-sized. The chain recombines TRBV5-1 with TRBJ1-2; 7 nucleotides line up with TRBD1. The junction had 3 bases not matched to a gene; V was cut back by 0 bases and J by 4 bases. CDR3 length: 14 residues. The germline CDR1 and CDR2 sequences are SGHRS and YFSETQ. CDR3 coding DNA: TGCGCCAGCAGCTTGGAGGGACAGACCTATGGCTACACCTTC. Its translation is CASSLEGQTYGYTF.